Below, 29 T cell receptor beta chains from the same sample are listed, as sequenced in a study of a mutant IDH1 vaccine in newly diagnosed glioma. Time point indicated: week 5, during vaccination. Vaccination comprised doses that each held 300 ug of mutant IDH1 20-mer peptide, plus topical imiquimod. No antigens are known for them. Profiling relied on immunoSEQ multiplex PCR, and the TCRdb table lists in-frame clones only, not all of them. The sample holds around 50,000 clones, about 87% seen once. The material was PBMCs, obtained from a glioma patient whose treatment included an IDH1 peptide vaccine. The receptors here all came from a woman between 40 and 50 years old with glioma.

A single count supports this clone. This rearrangement joins TRBV6-5 to TRBJ1-2; D is ambiguous. V lost 4 bases and J 4 bases, leaving 10 bases between the germline ends. The CDR3 is 13 residues long. Germline CDR1 MNHEY, CDR2 SVGAGI. This CDR3 is CASSSRNPYGYTF. The CDR3 DNA reads as TGTGCCAGCAGTTCCAGAAACCCCTATGGCTACACCTTC.

This chain uses TRBV6-5 with TRBJ2-5; either TRBD1 or TRBD2 may supply D (5 bases each). Per the germline V gene, CDR1 is MNHEY and CDR2 is SVGAGI. The CDR3 spans 15 residues. Trimming removed 7 bases from V and 0 bases from J, with 15 bases in between. CDR3 protein: CASTQGWGYQETQYF. DNA for the CDR3: TGTGCCAGCACCCAGGGTTGGGGGTACCAAGAGACCCAGTACTTC.

V usage is TRBV5-4 and J usage is TRBJ1-1, with D unresolved. V was pared by 1 base and J by 2 bases, with 6 bases between. The CDR3 consists of 13 residues. Germline V gene data show CDR1 as SGHNT and CDR2 as YYREEE (reference sequence). CDR3 coding DNA: TGTGCCAGCAGCTTGACATATAACACTGAAGCTTTCTTT. Translating gives CASSLTYNTEAFF.

The rearrangement joins TRBV6-5 to TRBJ1-4; 8 nucleotides match TRBD1. Trimming took 2 bases from V and 2 from J; bases not matched to a gene: 4. Looked up from germline, CDR1 is MNHEY and CDR2 is SVGAGI. This CDR3 has 16 amino acids. Here the CDR3 DNA reads TGTGCCAGCAGTTACGCCCACAGGGGGACTAATGAAAAACTGTTTTTT. Residues: CASSYAHRGTNEKLFF.

The chain uses TRBV7-9 and TRBJ1-6; the D gene is possibly TRBD1 (6 bases). Trimming pared 1 base from V and 11 bases from J, leaving 15 bases between. Germline CDR1 SEHNR, CDR2 FQNEAQ (reference sequence). The CDR3 length is 15 residues. CDR3 nucleotide sequence: TGTGCCAGCAGCTTAGTTGGCACAGGGCTGACACCCCTCCACTTT. Its protein product is CASSLVGTGLTPLHF.

This clone appeared a few times. The V call is TRBV2, the J call TRBJ2-7; the D gene is possibly TRBD1 (6 bases). There are 13 residues in the CDR3. Germline V lookup: CDR1 SNHLY, CDR2 FYNNEI. V dropped 6 bases and J dropped 3 bases, with 12 bases sitting between them. The CDR3 nucleotides are TGTGCCAGCAGGAGGGACATGTACTACGAGCAGTACTTC. Its translation: CASRRDMYYEQYF.

V and J are TRBV6-1 and TRBJ2-1, with TRBD1 identical over 7 bases. Germline-derived CDR1 and CDR2 are MNHNS and SASEGT. The CDR3 runs to 15 residues. Germline trimming cut 7 bases from V and 4 bases from J; bases unmatched to any gene: 10. The CDR3 reads CASIIQGQSYNEQFF. For the CDR3, the DNA is TGTGCCAGCATAATACAGGGACAGAGTTACAATGAGCAGTTCTTC.

V gene TRBV4-3 combines with J gene TRBJ2-7; possibly TRBD2 for D (5 bases). Germline CDR1 LGHNA, CDR2 YSLEER. This CDR3 has 15 amino acids. The V and J ends lost 3 bases and 4 bases respectively, with 16 bases between them. CDR3 in DNA: TGCGCCAGCAGCCAGCTAAGTGGACGGGGATACGAGCAGTACTTC. This sequence encodes CASSQLSGRGYEQYF.

This chain joins TRBV7-2 and TRBJ2-7, with TRBD2 matching 11 bases. The CDR3 runs 14 residues. The ends lost 4 bases at V and 10 bases at J; junction bases unmatched: 9. Germline V gene data show CDR1 as SGHTA and CDR2 as FQGNSA. CDR3 bases: TGTGCCAGCAGCTCGTTAGCGGGGGGGTTGGACCAGTACTTC. Protein product: CASSSLAGGLDQYF.

The rearrangement links TRBV5-1 to TRBJ2-1, with 8 bases that match TRBD1. The CDR3 totals 12 residues. V dropped 5 bases and J dropped 15; count of bases not matched to a gene: 10. The germline V gene has CDR1 SGHRS and CDR2 YFSETQ. CDR3 protein: CASSYEAGGPFF. CDR3 nucleotide sequence: TGCGCCAGCAGTTATGAAGCAGGGGGCCCGTTCTTC. The full variable domain, in which reference TRBV5-1 and TRBJ2-1 provide the parts outside the CDR3, is KAGVTQTPRYLIKTRGQQVTLSCSPISGHRSVSWYQQTPGQGLQFLFEYFSETQRNKGNFPGRFSGRQFSNSRSEMNVSTLELGDSALYLCASSYEAGGPFFGPGTRLTVL.

The chain carries TRBV19 and TRBJ2-7; D may be TRBD1 (5 bases). Germline V gene sequence: CDR1 LNHDA, CDR2 SQIVND (reference sequence). Trimming left V 4 bases short and J 0 bases short, with 10 bases between. The CDR3 has 14 amino acids. CDR3 sequence: CASSTDRDSYEQYF. The CDR3, as DNA: TGTGCCAGTAGTACCGACAGAGACTCCTACGAGCAGTACTTC.

The rearrangement links TRBV6-1 to TRBJ1-5; D remains ambiguous. V was cut by 6 bases and J by 5 bases, with 5 bases left in between. Germline V CDR1 and CDR2: MNHNS, SASEGT. The CDR3 covers 11 residues. CDR3 in amino acids: CASSQDQPQHF. The CDR3 DNA is TGTGCCAGCAGCCAAGATCAGCCCCAGCATTTT.

The chain recombines TRBV4-1 with TRBJ2-5; TRBD2 matches 10 bases. V shed 4 bases, J shed 5 bases, and the junction held 10 bases outside the gene matches. CDR1 is MGHRA and CDR2 is YSYEKL in the germline V gene. The CDR3 has 16 amino acids. The CDR3 loop reads CASSPGSGGAGETQYF. The CDR3, as DNA: TGCGCCAGCAGCCCTGGGAGCGGGGGGGCAGGGGAGACCCAGTACTTC.

This clone was recorded only once. The chain is built from TRBV5-1 and TRBJ1-2; maybe TRBD1 (5 bases). This CDR3 spans 15 amino acids. Trimming stripped 2 bases from V and 0 bases from J, with 11 bases between. Germline loops: CDR1 SGHRS, CDR2 YFSETQ. DNA of the CDR3: TGCGCCAGCAGCTTAGGGGCCAGATCTAACTATGGCTACACCTTC. Its translation: CASSLGARSNYGYTF.

The chain uses TRBV6-4 and TRBJ1-5; 9 nucleotides match TRBD1. Germline CDR1 and CDR2: MRHNA and SNTAGT. This CDR3 region has 15 residues. Unmatched junction bases numbered 3, after V lost 6 bases and J lost 0 bases. Written as DNA, the CDR3 is TGTGCCAGCAGCGGGACAGGGCTTAGCAATCAGCCCCAGCATTTT. Translated: CASSGTGLSNQPQHF.

J is TRBJ1-4 and V is TRBV7-2, with a possible D match to TRBD1 (5 bases). The ends were cut back, 4 bases at V and 3 bases at J, with 12 bases in the middle. The CDR3 sequence is 15 residues long. Per the germline V gene, CDR1 is SGHTA and CDR2 is FQGNSA. The CDR3 nucleotides read TGTGCCAGCAGCTACCGGGGGGGTTCTAATGAAAAACTGTTTTTT. The encoded protein is CASSYRGGSNEKLFF.

The chain has TRBV29-1 and TRBJ2-7; a weak D match, TRBD1 (6 bases). V was cut by 0 bases and J by 1 base, with 19 bases left in between. The V gene's germline CDR1 is SQVTM and CDR2 ANQGSEA. The CDR3 loop spans 17 amino acids. Here the CDR3 reads CSVEDIGPVGQSYEQYF. As DNA, the CDR3 is TGCAGCGTTGAAGATATAGGGCCCGTGGGACAATCCTACGAGCAGTACTTC.

This chain uses TRBV29-1 with TRBJ2-7; 7 nucleotides line up with TRBD1. There are 12 residues in the CDR3. Germline lookup yields CDR1 SQVTM and CDR2 ANQGSEA. J lost 4 bases, V lost 7 bases, and 7 bases had no gene match. For the CDR3, the DNA is TGCAGCGCGACAGGGAATAGTTACGAGCAGTACTTC. This encodes CSATGNSYEQYF.

The chain has TRBV7-9 and TRBJ2-7; TRBD1 matches at 10 bases. The J segment lost 5 bases and the V segment lost 5 bases, leaving 6 bases of the junction unmatched. Germline V CDR1 and CDR2: SEHNR, FQNEAQ (reference sequence). CDR3 length: 14 residues. The CDR3 region has the DNA TGTGCCAGCAGCATAGGACAGGGGGGGGACGAGCAGTACTTC. As protein: CASSIGQGGDEQYF.

This chain uses TRBV7-8 with TRBJ1-1, with TRBD1 matching 7 bases. CDR3 length: 17 amino acids. From germline, CDR1 is SGHVS and CDR2 FQNEAQ. V trimming: 0 bases; J trimming: 4 bases; junction bases outside the gene matches: 11. CDR3 residues: CASSLAPRGRFPTEAFF. In nucleotides, the CDR3 is TGTGCCAGCAGCTTAGCGCCGAGGGGGCGCTTTCCCACTGAAGCTTTCTTT.

The CDR3 reads CASSEALVGWGQPQHF. The CDR3 nucleotides are TGTGCCAGCAGTGAAGCGCTTGTGGGATGGGGACAGCCCCAGCATTTT. The chain links TRBV2 to TRBJ1-5; D is unclear. The ends were cut back, 0 bases at V and 7 bases at J, with 16 bases in the middle. This CDR3 is 16 amino acids long. The germline CDR1 and CDR2 sequences are SNHLY and FYNNEI.

The rearrangement uses TRBV6-5 and TRBJ2-5, with TRBD2 matching 9 bases. This CDR3 has 16 residues. The germline V gene has CDR1 MNHEY and CDR2 SVGAGI. J was trimmed by 1 base and V by 1 base; bases with no gene match: 4. The CDR3, as DNA: TGTGCCAGCAGTTACTTTTCTAGCGGGGCCCAAGAGACCCAGTACTTC. This encodes CASSYFSSGAQETQYF.

The rearrangement uses TRBV28 and TRBJ1-2, with D possibly TRBD1 on 6 matching bases. Germline V gene data show CDR1 as MDHEN and CDR2 as SYDVKM. Trimming pared 6 bases from V and 0 bases from J, leaving 11 bases between. The CDR3 length is 14 residues. The CDR3 region is CASRPTGTNYGYTF. The DNA for the CDR3 is TGTGCCAGCAGACCCACAGGGACTAACTATGGCTACACCTTC.

The chain recombines TRBV4-2 with TRBJ1-4; D gene ambiguous. Germline values: CDR1 LGHNA, CDR2 YNFKEQ. V lost 4 bases and J 1 base, leaving 10 bases between the germline ends. This CDR3 contains 15 residues. The CDR3 sequence is CASSPQALTNEKLFF. The CDR3, as DNA: TGTGCCAGCAGCCCCCAGGCGCTAACTAATGAAAAACTGTTTTTT.

Relative to its sample, this clone is medium-sized. The gene calls are TRBV6-1 and TRBJ2-7; D may be TRBD1 (5 bases). Germline V gene data show CDR1 as MNHNS and CDR2 as SASEGT. There are 15 residues in the CDR3. Trimming pared 2 bases from V and 3 bases from J, leaving 14 bases between. This CDR3 is CASSERQGEGYEQYF. CDR3 nucleotides: TGTGCCAGCAGTGAAAGGCAGGGTGAAGGCTACGAGCAGTACTTC.

V and J are TRBV7-6 and TRBJ2-2, with D unclear. This CDR3 has 16 amino acids. Germline loops: CDR1 SGHVS, CDR2 FNYEAQ. Trimming left V 1 base short and J 1 base short, with 10 bases between. The CDR3 reads CASSLESLKNTGELFF. The CDR3 DNA follows: TGTGCCAGCAGCTTAGAGTCTCTAAAGAACACCGGGGAGCTGTTTTTT.

The chain recombines TRBV19 with TRBJ2-1; 10 bases agree with TRBD2. Germline trimming cut 5 bases from V and 10 bases from J; bases unmatched to any gene: 11. This CDR3 contains 15 residues. Germline V gene lookup returns CDR1 LNHDA and CDR2 SQIVND (reference sequence). For the CDR3, the DNA is TGTGCCAGTAGTTCAGGGAGCGGGGGGGCTTGGGAGCAGTTCTTC. This gives the protein CASSSGSGGAWEQFF.

The chain joins TRBV19 to TRBJ1-2; D ambiguous. The CDR3 contains 14 residues. CDR1 and CDR2 from the germline V gene are LNHDA and SQIVND (reference sequence). Between the trimmed V and J ends, which lost 3 bases and 4 bases, there was a span of 12 bases. The CDR3, as DNA: TGTGCCAGTAGTATCTGGGAACGACCCTATGGCTACACCTTC. Protein product: CASSIWERPYGYTF.

This chain uses TRBV6-1 with TRBJ1-5; possibly TRBD1 for D (5 bases). The CDR3 is made up of 13 amino acids. V lost 3 bases, J lost 5 bases, and 8 bases lay in between. Germline V gene sequence: CDR1 MNHNS, CDR2 SASEGT. CDR3 in amino acids: CASSDRADQPQHF. The CDR3 DNA is TGTGCCAGCAGTGACAGGGCCGATCAGCCCCAGCATTTT.